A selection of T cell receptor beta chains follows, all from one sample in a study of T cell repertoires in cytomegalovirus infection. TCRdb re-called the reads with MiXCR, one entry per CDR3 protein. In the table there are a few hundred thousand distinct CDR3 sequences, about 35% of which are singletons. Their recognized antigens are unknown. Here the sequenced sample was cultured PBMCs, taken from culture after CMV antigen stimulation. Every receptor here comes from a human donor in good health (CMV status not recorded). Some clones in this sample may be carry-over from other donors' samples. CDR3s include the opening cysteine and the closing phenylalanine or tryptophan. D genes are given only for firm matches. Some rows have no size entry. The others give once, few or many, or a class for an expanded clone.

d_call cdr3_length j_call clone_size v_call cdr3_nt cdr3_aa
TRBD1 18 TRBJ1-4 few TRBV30 TGTGCCTGGAGTGCCTCACGGGGGGAGACAGGGGTCTATGAAAAACTGTTTTTT CAWSASRGETGVYEKLFF
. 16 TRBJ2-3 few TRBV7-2 TGTGCCAGCAGCTTAGGGTTTTGGACAGGCACAGATACGCAGTATTTT CASSLGFWTGTDTQYF
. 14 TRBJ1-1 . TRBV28 TGTGCCAGCAGTCGTCCGACGGTGAACACTGAAGCTTTCTTT CASSRPTVNTEAFF
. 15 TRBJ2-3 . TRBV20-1 TGCAGTGCTAGAGCGGGATGGCGTGTCACAGATACGCAGTATTTT CSARAGWRVTDTQYF
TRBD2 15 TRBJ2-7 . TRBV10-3 TGTGCCACCCTAGCTACTAGCGGCAGCTCCTACGAGCAGTACTTC CATLATSGSSYEQYF
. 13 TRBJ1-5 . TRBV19 TGTGCCAGTAGTGTATCCGGTCCTCAGCCCCAGCATTTT CASSVSGPQPQHF
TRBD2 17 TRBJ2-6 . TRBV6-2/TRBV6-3 TGTGCCAGCAGTTACCTAGCGGGAGGGCTCGGGGCCAACGTCCTGACTTTC CASSYLAGGLGANVLTF
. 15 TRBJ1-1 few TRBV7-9 TGTGCCAGCAGAACGGGGGGGGCCCTCAACACTGAAGCTTTCTTT CASRTGGALNTEAFF
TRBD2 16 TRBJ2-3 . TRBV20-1 TGCAGTGCTAGAGATGGGTCTAGCGGGGAATGGGATACGCAGTATTTT CSARDGSSGEWDTQYF
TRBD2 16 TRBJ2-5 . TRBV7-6 TGTGCCAGCAGCCGACTAGCGGGTGGGATAGGAGAGACCCAGTACTTC CASSRLAGGIGETQYF
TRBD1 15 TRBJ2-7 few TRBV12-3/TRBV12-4 TGTGCCAGCAGAACGGGACAGGGCCCCCTTTATGAGCAGTACTTC CASRTGQGPLYEQYF
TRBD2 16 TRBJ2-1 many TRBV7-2 TGTGCCAGCAGCTTCACACTAGCGGGAGGATACAATGAGCAGTTCTTC CASSFTLAGGYNEQFF
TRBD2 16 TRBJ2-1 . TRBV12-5 TGTGCTAGTGGTTTGGGCGGACTAGCGGGAGGGGGAGAGCAGTTCTTC CASGLGGLAGGGEQFF
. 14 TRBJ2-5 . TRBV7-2 TGTGCCAGCAGCTCCCCGGGACTCGGGCAGACCCAGTACTTC CASSSPGLGQTQYF
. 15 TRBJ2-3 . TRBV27 TGTGCCAGCCAGCCCCGGGCAGCTAGCACAGATACGCAGTATTTT CASQPRAASTDTQYF
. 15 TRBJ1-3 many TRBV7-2 TGTGCCAGCAGCTTACAGACCTCTTCTGGAAACACCATATATTTT CASSLQTSSGNTIYF
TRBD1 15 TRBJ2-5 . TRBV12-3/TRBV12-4 TGTGCCAGCAGTGGATGGGGACAGGGAAAAGAGACCCAGTACTTC CASSGWGQGKETQYF
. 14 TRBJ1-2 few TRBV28 TGTGCCAGCAGTTTACAGGGCGCTAACTATGGCTACACCTTC CASSLQGANYGYTF